The sequence of this TCR beta chain was determined in a study of shared clonotypes between healthy human individuals. The CDR3 totals 16 residues. V gave up 11 bases and J gave up 3 bases; unmatched junction bases: 10. Germline lookup yields CDR1 MNHEY and CDR2 SMNVEV (reference sequence). Study processing details: Quality scores were absent from the junction-only immunoSEQ sequences, so filtering differed. Profiling relied on immunoSEQ multiplex PCR, and the TCRdb table lists in-frame clones only, not all of them. V and J calls and clone size are as listed in that table; D and trimming were resolved from the DNA. The repertoire includes millions of clones, over 85% of them detected once, and over 0.12% sits in the top ten.

The sample consisted of naive CD4+ T cells sorted from blood. Noted subset: CD45RA+ positively selected. The receptor was isolated from a man between 18 and 29 years old in good health. V usage is TRBV27 and J usage is TRBJ2-2, with 12 bases lining up with TRBD1. The CDR3 DNA reads TGTGCCGACCCGGGACAGGGGGCTGGCGACACCGGGGAGCTGTTTTTT. This codes for CADPGQGAGDTGELFF.